This T cell receptor (beta chain) originates from a study of control samples from healthy donors and cancer patients. Trimming took off 2 bases at V and 4 bases at J, with 12 bases between the two ends. The CDR3 loop spans 14 amino acids. Germline loops: CDR1 MRHNA, CDR2 SNTAGT. Repertoires were generated with immunoSEQ multiplex PCR, while TCRdb's copy carries only in-frame clones and drops some. This sample has approximately 150,000 clones, with 91% found just once. The receptor comes from a young man in good health. V is TRBV6-4 and J is TRBJ2-7; no definite D call. Sequencing used blood. CDR3 sequence reads: CASSDRLARYEQYF. Here the CDR3 DNA reads TGTGCCAGCAGTGACAGGCTCGCACGTTACGAGCAGTACTTC.